The present TCR beta chain was sequenced within a study of blood T cell repertoires in COVID-19. Across the whole study: PBMCs, B-cell-depleted T cells, or T cells were the source of the cDNA or gDNA that made up the material.

Two negative PCRs, clearance, or symptom resolution were required of recovered Cohort 3 donors. Clones were read by immunoSEQ multiplex PCR, and TCRdb kept only the in-frame ones, dropping some. Here the sample spans about 210,000 clones, about nine tenths being singletons. CDR1 MNHEY and CDR2 SMNVEV come from the germline V gene (reference sequence). The CDR3 spans 16 residues. J was trimmed by 2 bases and V by 5 bases; bases with no gene match: 4. The TCR was taken from a man aged 30 to 39 who had recovered from COVID-19. The material sequenced was PBMCs or T cells enriched from blood (not recorded which). V gene TRBV27 combines with J gene TRBJ2-3; 13 bases map to TRBD2. DNA of the CDR3: TGTGCCAGCAGTCTCGGACTAGCGGGAGACACAGATACGCAGTATTTT. It translates to CASSLGLAGDTDTQYF.